This entry describes one TCR beta chain. Its antigen is as yet unknown. Measured with immunoSEQ multiplex PCR; TCRdb has only the in-frame clones, and not every one. The sample yields fewer than 20,000 clones, 75% to 95% seen once. This sample is drawn from a study of PD-1 blockade in classical Hodgkin lymphoma. Indicated time point: newly diagnosed, previously untreated cHL patient sample. PBMCs from untreated, newly diagnosed classical Hodgkin lymphoma were comparison samples. Findings and caveats of the study: The drivers behind the repertoire differences, possibly disease activity or prior therapy, remain undefined. Healthy donors reportedly exceeded newly diagnosed patients in baseline TCR diversity.

The length of the CDR3 is 16 residues. CDR1 SGHAT and CDR2 FQNNGV come from the germline V gene. With 0 bases removed from V and 4 bases from J, the gap between germline ends came to 16 bases. This receptor was taken from a human donor with classical Hodgkin lymphoma. This chain uses TRBV11-2 with TRBJ2-7, with D possibly TRBD1 on 7 matching bases. Sequencing was carried out using peripheral blood mononuclear cells (PBMCs). For the CDR3, the DNA is TGTGCCAGCAGCTTAGATCAGGGGGGCGCATGGTACGAGCAGTACTTC. As protein: CASSLDQGGAWYEQYF.